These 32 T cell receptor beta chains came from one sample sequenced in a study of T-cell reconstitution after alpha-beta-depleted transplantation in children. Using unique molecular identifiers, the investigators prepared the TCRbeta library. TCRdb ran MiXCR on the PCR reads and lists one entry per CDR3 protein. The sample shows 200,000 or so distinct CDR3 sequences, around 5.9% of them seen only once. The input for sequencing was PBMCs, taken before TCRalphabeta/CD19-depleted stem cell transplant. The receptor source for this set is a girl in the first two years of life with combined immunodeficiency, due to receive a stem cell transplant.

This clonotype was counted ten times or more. CDR3 nucleotide sequence: TGTGCAAAACTAGCGGGGCAGTACGAGCAGTACTTC. Translated: CAKLAGQYEQYF. The chain couples TRBV7-7 to TRBJ2-7; TRBD2 aligns across 10 bases. Germline CDR1 SSHAT, CDR2 FNYEAQ (reference sequence). The CDR3 spans 12 residues.

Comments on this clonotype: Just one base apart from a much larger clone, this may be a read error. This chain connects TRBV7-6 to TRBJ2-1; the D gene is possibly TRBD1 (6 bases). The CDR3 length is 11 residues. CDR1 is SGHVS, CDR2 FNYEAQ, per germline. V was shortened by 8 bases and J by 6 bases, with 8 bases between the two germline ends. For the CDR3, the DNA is TGTGCCAGCCAGGGGTCCAATGAGCAGTTCTTC. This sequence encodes CASQGSNEQFF.

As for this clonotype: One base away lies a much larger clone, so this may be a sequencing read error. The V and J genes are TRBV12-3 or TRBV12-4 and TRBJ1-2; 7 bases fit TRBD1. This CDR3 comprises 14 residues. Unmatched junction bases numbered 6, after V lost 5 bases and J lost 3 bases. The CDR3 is CASSPLGQYYGYTF. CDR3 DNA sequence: TGTGCCAGCAGTCCCCTGGGACAGTACTATGGCTACACCTTC.

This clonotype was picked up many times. In DNA, the CDR3 is TGCGCCAGCAGCTTTAGCGGGAGAATCGGGCATGAGCAGTTCTTC. Amino acid sequence: CASSFSGRIGHEQFF. The rearrangement uses TRBV5-1 and TRBJ2-1; 9 positions agree with TRBD2. The CDR3 contains 15 residues. Per germline, CDR1 SGHRS and CDR2 YFSETQ. The junction had 8 bases not matched to a gene; V was cut back by 2 bases and J by 8 bases.

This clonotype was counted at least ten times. The CDR3 loop reads CSVALAADTQYF. CDR3 DNA: TGCAGCGTTGCGCTAGCAGCAGATACGCAGTATTTT. V gene TRBV29-1 combines with J gene TRBJ2-3, with TRBD2 as a possible D gene (5 bases). CDR3 length: 12 residues. Germline-derived CDR1 and CDR2 are SQVTM and ANQGSEA. V gave up 4 bases and J gave up 4 bases, with 9 bases separating them.

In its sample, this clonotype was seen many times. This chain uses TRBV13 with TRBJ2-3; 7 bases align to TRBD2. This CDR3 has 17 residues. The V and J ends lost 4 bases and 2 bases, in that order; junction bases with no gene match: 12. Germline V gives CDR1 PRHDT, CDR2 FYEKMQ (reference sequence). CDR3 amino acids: CASSSPPGLAATDTQYF. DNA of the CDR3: TGTGCCAGCAGCTCTCCCCCCGGGCTAGCGGCCACAGATACGCAGTATTTT.

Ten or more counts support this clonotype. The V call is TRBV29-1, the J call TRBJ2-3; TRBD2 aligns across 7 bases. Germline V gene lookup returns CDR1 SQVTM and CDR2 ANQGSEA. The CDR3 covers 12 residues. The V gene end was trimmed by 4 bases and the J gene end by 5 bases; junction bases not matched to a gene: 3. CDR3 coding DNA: TGCAGCGTTGGAGGGGAGGGAGATACGCAGTATTTT. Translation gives CSVGGEGDTQYF.

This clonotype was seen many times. DNA for the CDR3: TGTGCCAGCAGCGCACTAGCGACTCGACCCCCCTACGAGCAGTACTTC. This sequence encodes CASSALATRPPYEQYF. The chain has TRBV7-2 and TRBJ2-7, with 7 bases fitting TRBD2. Germline V gene data show CDR1 as SGHTA and CDR2 as FQGNSA. J lost 2 bases, V lost 5 bases, and 12 bases had no gene match. This CDR3 contains 16 residues.

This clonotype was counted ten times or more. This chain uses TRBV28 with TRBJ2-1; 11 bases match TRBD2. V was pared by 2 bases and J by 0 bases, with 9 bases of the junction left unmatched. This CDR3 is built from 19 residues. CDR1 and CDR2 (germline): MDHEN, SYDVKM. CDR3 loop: CASSLSSGRATSSYNEQFF. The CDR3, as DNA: TGTGCCAGCAGTTTAAGTAGCGGGAGGGCCACCAGCTCCTACAATGAGCAGTTCTTC.

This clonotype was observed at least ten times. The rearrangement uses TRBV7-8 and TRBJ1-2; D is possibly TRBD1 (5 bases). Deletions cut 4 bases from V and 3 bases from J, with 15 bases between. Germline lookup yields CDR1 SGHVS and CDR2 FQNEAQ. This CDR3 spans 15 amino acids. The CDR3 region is CASSYRGVMDYGYTF. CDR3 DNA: TGTGCCAGCAGCTACCGGGGGGTGATGGACTATGGCTACACCTTC.

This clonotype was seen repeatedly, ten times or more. CDR3 nucleotide sequence: TGTGCCAGCAGTTACTTACAGGGGGCGCTTGGCTACACCTTC. Translated: CASSYLQGALGYTF. The genes are TRBV6-5 and TRBJ1-2, with 9 bases that match TRBD1. The CDR3 runs to 14 residues. Trimming took 1 base from V and 7 from J; bases not matched to a gene: 4. Germline CDR1 MNHEY, CDR2 SVGAGI.

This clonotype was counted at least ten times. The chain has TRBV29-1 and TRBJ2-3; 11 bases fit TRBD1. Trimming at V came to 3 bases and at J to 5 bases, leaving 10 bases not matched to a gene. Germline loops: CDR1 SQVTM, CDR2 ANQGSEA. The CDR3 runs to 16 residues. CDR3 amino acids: CSVDPGQGALRDTQYF. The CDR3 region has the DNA TGCAGCGTTGACCCTGGACAGGGGGCATTGAGAGATACGCAGTATTTT.

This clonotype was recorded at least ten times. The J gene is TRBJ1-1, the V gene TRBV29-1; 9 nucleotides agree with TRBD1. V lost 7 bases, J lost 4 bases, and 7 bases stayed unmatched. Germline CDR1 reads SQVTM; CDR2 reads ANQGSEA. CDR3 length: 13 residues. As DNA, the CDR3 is TGCAGCGCTCAGGGACAGGGACCCACTGAAGCTTTCTTT. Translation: CSAQGQGPTEAFF.

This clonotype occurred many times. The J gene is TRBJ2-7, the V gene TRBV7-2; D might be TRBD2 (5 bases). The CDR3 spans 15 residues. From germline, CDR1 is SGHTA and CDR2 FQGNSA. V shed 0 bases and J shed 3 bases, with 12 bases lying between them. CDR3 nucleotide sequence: TGTGCCAGCAGCTTAGCGGGAGTGACTTTCTACGAGCAGTACTTC. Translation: CASSLAGVTFYEQYF.

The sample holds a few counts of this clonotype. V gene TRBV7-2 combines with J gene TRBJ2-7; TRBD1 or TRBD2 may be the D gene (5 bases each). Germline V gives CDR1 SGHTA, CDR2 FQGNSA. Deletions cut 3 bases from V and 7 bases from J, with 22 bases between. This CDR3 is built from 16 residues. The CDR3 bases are TGTGCCAGCAGCTTGGCTTGGTCGGGACCGTGGGGAGAGCAGTACTTC. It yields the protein CASSLAWSGPWGEQYF.

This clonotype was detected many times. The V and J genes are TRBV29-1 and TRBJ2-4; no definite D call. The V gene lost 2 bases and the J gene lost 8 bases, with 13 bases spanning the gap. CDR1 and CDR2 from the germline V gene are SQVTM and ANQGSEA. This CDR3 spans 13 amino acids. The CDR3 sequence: CSVELEGPDIQYF. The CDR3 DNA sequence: TGCAGCGTTGAACTTGAAGGACCGGACATTCAGTACTTC.

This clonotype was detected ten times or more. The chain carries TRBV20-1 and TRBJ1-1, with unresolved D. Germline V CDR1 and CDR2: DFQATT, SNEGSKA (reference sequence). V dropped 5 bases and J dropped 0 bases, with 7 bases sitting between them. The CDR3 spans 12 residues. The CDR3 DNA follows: TGCAGTGCTTTCCGTCTGAACACTGAAGCTTTCTTT. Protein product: CSAFRLNTEAFF.

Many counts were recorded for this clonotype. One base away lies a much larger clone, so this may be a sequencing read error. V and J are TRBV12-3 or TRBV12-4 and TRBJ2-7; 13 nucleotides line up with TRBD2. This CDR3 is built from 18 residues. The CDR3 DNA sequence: TGTACCAGCAGTTTAGGCGGGACTAGCGGGACTTCTTTTTACGAGCAGTACTTC. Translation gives CTSSLGGTSGTSFYEQYF.

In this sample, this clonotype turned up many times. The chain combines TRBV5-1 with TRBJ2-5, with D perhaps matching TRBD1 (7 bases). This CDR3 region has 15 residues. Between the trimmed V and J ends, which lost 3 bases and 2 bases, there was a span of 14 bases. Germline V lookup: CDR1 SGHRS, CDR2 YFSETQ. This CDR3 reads CASSWRGQLQETQYF. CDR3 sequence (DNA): TGCGCCAGCAGCTGGAGGGGACAGCTTCAAGAGACCCAGTACTTC.

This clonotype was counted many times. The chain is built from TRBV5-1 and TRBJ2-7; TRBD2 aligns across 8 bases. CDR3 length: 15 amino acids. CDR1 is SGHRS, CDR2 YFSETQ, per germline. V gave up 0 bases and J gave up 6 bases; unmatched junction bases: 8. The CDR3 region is CASSLGSGGPGEQYF. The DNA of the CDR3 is TGCGCCAGCAGCTTGGGATCGGGGGGGCCAGGCGAGCAGTACTTC.

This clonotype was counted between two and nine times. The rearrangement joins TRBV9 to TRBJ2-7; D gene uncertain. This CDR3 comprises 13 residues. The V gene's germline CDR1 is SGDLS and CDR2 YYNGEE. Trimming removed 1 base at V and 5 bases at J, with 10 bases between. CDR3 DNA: TGTGCCAGCAGCGTATCCCCTCGGAACGAGCAGTACTTC. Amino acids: CASSVSPRNEQYF.

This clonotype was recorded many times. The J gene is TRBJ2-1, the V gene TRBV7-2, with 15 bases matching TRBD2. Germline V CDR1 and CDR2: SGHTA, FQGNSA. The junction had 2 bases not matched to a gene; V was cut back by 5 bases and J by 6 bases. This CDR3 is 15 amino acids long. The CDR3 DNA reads TGTGCCAGCAGCCCGGGACTAGCGGGAGGCAATGAGCAGTTCTTC. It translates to CASSPGLAGGNEQFF.

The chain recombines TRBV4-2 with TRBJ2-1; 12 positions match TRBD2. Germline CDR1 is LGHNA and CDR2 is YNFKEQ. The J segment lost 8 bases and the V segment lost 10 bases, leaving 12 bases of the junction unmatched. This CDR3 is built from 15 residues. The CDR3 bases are TGTGCCATCGCCTCCGGGACTAGCGGGTTGGATGAGCAGTTCTTC. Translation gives CAIASGTSGLDEQFF.

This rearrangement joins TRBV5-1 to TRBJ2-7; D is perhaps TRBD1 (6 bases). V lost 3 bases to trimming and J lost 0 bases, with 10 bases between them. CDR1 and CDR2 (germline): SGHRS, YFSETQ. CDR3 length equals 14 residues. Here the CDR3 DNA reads TGCGCCAGCAGCTCAAACAGGGCCTCCTACGAGCAGTACTTC. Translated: CASSSNRASYEQYF. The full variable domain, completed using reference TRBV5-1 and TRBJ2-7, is KAGVTQTPRYLIKTRGQQVTLSCSPISGHRSVSWYQQTPGQGLQFLFEYFSETQRNKGNFPGRFSGRQFSNSRSEMNVSTLELGDSALYLCASSSNRASYEQYFGPGTRLTVT.

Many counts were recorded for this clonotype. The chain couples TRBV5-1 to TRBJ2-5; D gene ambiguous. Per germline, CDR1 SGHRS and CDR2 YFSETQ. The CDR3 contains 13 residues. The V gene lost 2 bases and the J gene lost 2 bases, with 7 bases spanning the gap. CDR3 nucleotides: TGCGCCAGCAGCTTCAGGACGCAAGAGACCCAGTACTTC. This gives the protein CASSFRTQETQYF.

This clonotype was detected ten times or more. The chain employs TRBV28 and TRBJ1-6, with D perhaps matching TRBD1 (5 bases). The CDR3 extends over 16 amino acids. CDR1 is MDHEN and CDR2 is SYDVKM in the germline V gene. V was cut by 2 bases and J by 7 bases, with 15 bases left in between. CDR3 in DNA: TGTGCCAGCAGTTTAAATGGGGGTTGGGACAATTCACCCCTCCACTTT. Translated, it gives CASSLNGGWDNSPLHF.

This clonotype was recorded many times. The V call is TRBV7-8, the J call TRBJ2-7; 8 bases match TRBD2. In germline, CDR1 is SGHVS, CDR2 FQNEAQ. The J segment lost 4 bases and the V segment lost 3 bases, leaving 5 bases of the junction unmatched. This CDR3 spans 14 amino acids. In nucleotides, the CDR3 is TGTGCCAGCAGCTTTGGGACTAGTGAGTACGAGCAGTACTTC. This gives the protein CASSFGTSEYEQYF.

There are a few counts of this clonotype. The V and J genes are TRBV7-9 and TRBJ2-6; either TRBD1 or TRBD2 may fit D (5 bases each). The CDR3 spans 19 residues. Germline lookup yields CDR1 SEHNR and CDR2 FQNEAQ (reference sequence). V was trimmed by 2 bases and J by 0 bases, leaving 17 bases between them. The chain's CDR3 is CASSLSNSGPPSGANVLTF. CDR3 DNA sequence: TGTGCCAGCAGCTTATCCAACTCGGGACCTCCCTCTGGGGCCAACGTCCTGACTTTC.

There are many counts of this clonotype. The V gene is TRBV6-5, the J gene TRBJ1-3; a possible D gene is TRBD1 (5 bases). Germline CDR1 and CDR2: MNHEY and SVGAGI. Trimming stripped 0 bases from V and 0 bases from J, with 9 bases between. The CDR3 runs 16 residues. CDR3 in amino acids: CASSYSGDHSGNTIYF. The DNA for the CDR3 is TGTGCCAGCAGTTACTCGGGGGATCACTCTGGAAACACCATATATTTT.

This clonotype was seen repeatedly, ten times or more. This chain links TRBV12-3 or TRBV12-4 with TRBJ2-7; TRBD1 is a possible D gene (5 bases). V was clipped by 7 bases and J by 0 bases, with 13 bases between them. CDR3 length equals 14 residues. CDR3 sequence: CASKIDRDSYEQYF. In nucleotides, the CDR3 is TGTGCCAGCAAAATTGACAGAGACTCCTACGAGCAGTACTTC.

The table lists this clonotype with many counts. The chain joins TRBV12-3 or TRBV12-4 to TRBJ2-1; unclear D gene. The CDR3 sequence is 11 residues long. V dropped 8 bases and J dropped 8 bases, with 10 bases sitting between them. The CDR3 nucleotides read TGTGCCAGCGGTCTTTGGGATGAGCAGTTCTTC. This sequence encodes CASGLWDEQFF.

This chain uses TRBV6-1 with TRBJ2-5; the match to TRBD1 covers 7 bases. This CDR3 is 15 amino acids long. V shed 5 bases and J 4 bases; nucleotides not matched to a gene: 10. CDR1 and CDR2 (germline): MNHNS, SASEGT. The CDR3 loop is CASSPQGPWGETQYF. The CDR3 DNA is TGTGCCAGCAGTCCACAGGGGCCTTGGGGAGAGACCCAGTACTTC.